The 28 T cell receptor beta chains presented below share a single source sample, sequenced in a study of blood T cell repertoires in COVID-19. Repertoires were generated with immunoSEQ multiplex PCR, while TCRdb's copy carries only in-frame clones and drops some. The sample includes under 300,000 clones, about 85% of them seen just once. Sequencing was carried out using peripheral blood. These receptor sequences come from a man under 40 who had recovered from COVID-19.

This clone was seen a single time. This chain joins TRBV14 and TRBJ2-5; tentatively, D is TRBD2 (6 bases). This CDR3 is 15 amino acids long. Germline assignment: CDR1 SGHDN and CDR2 FVKESK. V was trimmed by 4 bases and J by 5 bases, leaving 17 bases between them. As DNA, the CDR3 is TGTGCCAGCAGCCTTTGGAGTGGCGGAGGGGAGACCCAGTACTTC. It yields the protein CASSLWSGGGETQYF.

This clone was detected a few times. V usage is TRBV5-5 and J usage is TRBJ1-1; D is undetermined. Per germline, CDR1 SGHKS and CDR2 YYEKEE (reference sequence). The length of the CDR3 is 12 residues. Trimming pared 10 bases from V and 3 bases from J, leaving 13 bases between. The CDR3 reads CAVGRDHTEAFF. The CDR3 DNA sequence: TGTGCCGTGGGGAGAGACCACACTGAAGCTTTCTTT.

This clone was observed a handful of times. The V and J genes are TRBV6-2 or TRBV6-3 and TRBJ1-5; no clear D gene. The germline V and J ends were trimmed by 4 bases and 2 bases, with 9 bases remaining between them. The germline gives CDR1 MNHEY, CDR2 SVGEGT. This CDR3 has 14 residues. CDR3 in DNA: TGTGCCAGCAGTTTTGACGGAGGCAATCAGCCCCAGCATTTT. Its protein product is CASSFDGGNQPQHF.

This chain joins TRBV6-5 and TRBJ2-7, with 9 bases that match TRBD1. The CDR3 covers 14 residues. Germline CDR1 is MNHEY and CDR2 is SVGAGI. J lost 4 bases, V lost 6 bases, and 7 bases had no gene match. CDR3 nucleotides: TGTGCCAGCAGCCCGGACAGGGGCCTGTACGAGCAGTACTTC. Translation gives CASSPDRGLYEQYF.

This clone was recorded once. The chain couples TRBV6-2 or TRBV6-3 to TRBJ2-7; D is possibly TRBD1 (6 bases). Germline CDR1 and CDR2: MNHEY and SVGEGT. V dropped 5 bases and J dropped 6 bases, with 17 bases sitting between them. The length of the CDR3 is 14 residues. The CDR3 protein is CASSAQGMISEQYV. The CDR3 DNA reads TGTGCCAGCAGTGCTCAGGGGATGATTAGCGAGCAGTACGTC.

The chain couples TRBV11-2 to TRBJ2-3, with a tentative D call TRBD2 (5 bases). V lost 0 bases and J lost 2, with 15 bases in between. CDR3 length equals 17 residues. Germline V gene sequence: CDR1 SGHAT, CDR2 FQNNGV. CDR3 coding DNA: TGTGCCAGCAGCTTAGATCAGTGGGGAGACAACACAGATACGCAGTATTTT. Translated, it gives CASSLDQWGDNTDTQYF.

This clone was seen once. The chain combines TRBV18 with TRBJ1-6; unclear D gene. The V and J ends lost 4 bases and 1 base respectively, with 8 bases between them. The CDR3 is made up of 15 amino acids. Germline CDR1 and CDR2: KGHSH and LQKENI. The CDR3 sequence is CASSLGRSYNSPLHF. For the CDR3, the DNA is TGTGCCAGCTCACTAGGGAGGTCCTATAATTCACCCCTCCACTTT. Full variable domain (remainder filled in from reference TRBV18 and TRBJ1-6): NAGVMQNPRHLVRRRGQEARLRCSPMKGHSHVYWYRQLPEEGLKFMVYLQKENIIDESGMPKERFSAEFPKEGPSILRIQQVVRGDSAAYFCASSLGRSYNSPLHFGNGTRLTVT.

In its sample, this clone was seen once. This rearrangement joins TRBV7-6 to TRBJ2-1; 7 nucleotides match TRBD1. CDR1 SGHVS and CDR2 FNYEAQ come from the germline V gene. J gave up 10 bases and V 3 bases, and 18 bases lay outside the gene matches. This CDR3 has 17 residues. The DNA of the CDR3 is TGTGCCAGCAGCTTCCCTCCCCGAGGGGGCCGCCCTCGGGAGCAGTTCTTC. It specifies CASSFPPRGGRPREQFF. The full variable domain, rest sourced from reference TRBV7-6 and TRBJ2-1, is GAGVSQSPRYKVTKRGQDVALRCDPISGHVSLYWYRQALGQGPEFLTYFNYEAQQDKSGLPNDRFSAERPEGSISTLTIQRTEQRDSAMYRCASSFPPRGGRPREQFFGPGTRLTVL.

This chain uses TRBV4-1 with TRBJ2-3; 8 bases are a match to TRBD2. V shed 0 bases, J shed 6 bases, and the junction held 2 bases outside the gene matches. Per the germline V gene, CDR1 is MGHRA and CDR2 is YSYEKL. This CDR3 region has 14 residues. The CDR3 nucleotides read TGCGCCAGCAGCCAAGATCGGGGGGGGGATACGCAGTATTTT. Residues: CASSQDRGGDTQYF.

The chain uses TRBV7-9 and TRBJ1-2; 10 nucleotides align to TRBD1. V gave up 4 bases and J gave up 10 bases; unmatched junction bases: 9. The CDR3 is 14 amino acids. Germline CDR1 and CDR2: SEHNR and FQNEAQ (reference sequence). DNA for the CDR3: TGTGCCAGCAGCTCGGCCGGGACAGGGGTTCTCTACACCTTC. It is translated as CASSSAGTGVLYTF.

The CDR3 protein is CSVERTGPTDTQYF. CDR3 bases: TGCAGCGTTGAGAGGACAGGGCCCACAGATACGCAGTATTTT. The J gene is TRBJ2-3, the V gene TRBV29-1; 8 nucleotides line up with TRBD1. With V trimmed by 3 bases and J by 2 bases, 4 bases remained unmatched. This CDR3 is built from 14 residues. Germline V CDR1 and CDR2: SQVTM, ANQGSEA.

In this sample, this clone turned up once. The chain employs TRBV18 and TRBJ1-5; D gene unclear. CDR1 and CDR2 from the germline V gene are KGHSH and LQKENI. V gave up 2 bases and J gave up 1 base, with 3 bases separating them. CDR3 length: 13 residues. CDR3 in DNA: TGTGCCAGCTCACCAAGCAGCAATCAGCCCCAGCATTTT. It encodes CASSPSSNQPQHF. Full variable domain (missing parts from reference TRBV18 and TRBJ1-5): NAGVMQNPRHLVRRRGQEARLRCSPMKGHSHVYWYRQLPEEGLKFMVYLQKENIIDESGMPKERFSAEFPKEGPSILRIQQVVRGDSAAYFCASSPSSNQPQHFGDGTRLSIL.

The genes are TRBV11-2 and TRBJ2-7, with TRBD2 matching over 8 bases. The CDR3 consists of 14 residues. Germline CDR1 reads SGHAT; CDR2 reads FQNNGV. The ends lost 1 base at V and 4 bases at J; junction bases unmatched: 3. CDR3 DNA sequence: TGTGCCAGCAGCTTAGGACTAGCGATGTACGAGCAGTACTTC. Its protein product is CASSLGLAMYEQYF.

This chain uses TRBV7-3 with TRBJ2-2; TRBD1 aligns across 9 bases. Germline V CDR1 and CDR2: SGHTA, FQGTGA. This CDR3 comprises 16 residues. The V gene end was trimmed by 5 bases and the J gene end by 6 bases; junction bases not matched to a gene: 10. CDR3 residues: CASSLRTGTGPGELFF. In DNA, the CDR3 is TGTGCCAGCAGCCTCCGAACCGGGACAGGGCCCGGGGAGCTGTTTTTT.

In DNA form, the CDR3 reads TGCAGCGTTCTCGTGGAGACCCAGTACTTC. Its protein is CSVLVETQYF. The V and J genes are TRBV29-1 and TRBJ2-5, with D uncertain. The V gene lost 5 bases and the J gene lost 5 bases, with 6 bases spanning the gap. CDR1 is SQVTM, CDR2 ANQGSEA, per germline. This CDR3 region has 10 residues.

The chain uses TRBV5-1 and TRBJ1-1; perhaps TRBD1 as D (6 bases). CDR1 is SGHRS, CDR2 YFSETQ, per germline. This CDR3 is 15 amino acids long. The V end lost 2 bases, the J end lost 2 bases, and 13 bases lay between the germline ends. Here the CDR3 reads CASSLSGTPNTEAFF. In DNA form, the CDR3 reads TGCGCCAGCAGCTTATCCGGGACACCCAACACTGAAGCTTTCTTT.

The V and J genes are TRBV5-1 and TRBJ1-1; D is uncertain. Deletions cut 0 bases from V and 1 base from J, with 7 bases between. The germline V gene has CDR1 SGHRS and CDR2 YFSETQ. CDR3 size: 14 residues. The CDR3 region is CASSLDNRNTEAFF. The DNA for the CDR3 is TGCGCCAGCAGCTTGGACAACAGGAACACTGAAGCTTTCTTT.

This rearrangement joins TRBV3-1 (or the pseudogene TRBV3-2) to TRBJ1-1; TRBD1 matches at 9 bases. The V segment lost 3 bases and the J segment 5 bases; nucleotides outside the gene matches: 4. The CDR3 has 14 amino acids. CDR1 and CDR2 (germline): LGHDT, YNNKEL (reference sequence). CDR3 nucleotide sequence: TGTGCCAGCAGCCAGGGGACAGGGACTACTGAAGCTTTCTTT. Translating gives CASSQGTGTTEAFF.

This rearrangement joins TRBV4-2 to TRBJ2-2; D remains unclear. The CDR3 covers 14 residues. Germline values: CDR1 LGHNA, CDR2 YNFKEQ. Trimming took 8 bases from V and 4 from J, leaving 14 bases between them. The CDR3 reads CASGDIGLTGELFF. As DNA, the CDR3 is TGTGCCAGCGGCGACATCGGTCTCACCGGGGAGCTGTTTTTT.

Ten or more counts support this clone. This chain links TRBV14 with TRBJ2-5; D gene ambiguous. V was trimmed by 1 base and J by 0 bases, leaving 9 bases between them. This CDR3 spans 15 amino acids. Germline CDR1 is SGHDN and CDR2 is FVKESK. The CDR3 region is CASSQVVGYQETQYF. As DNA, the CDR3 is TGTGCCAGCAGCCAAGTGGTCGGGTACCAAGAGACCCAGTACTTC.

V is TRBV19 and J is TRBJ1-4; 10 nucleotides align to TRBD1. CDR3 size: 13 residues. The ends lost 5 bases at V and 15 bases at J; junction bases unmatched: 9. Germline CDR1 and CDR2: LNHDA and SQIVND (reference sequence). The CDR3 region has the DNA TGTGCCAGTAGTTCGGGACAGGGGACTCTCATGTTTTTT. Protein: CASSSGQGTLMFF.

The rearrangement joins TRBV4-1 to TRBJ1-1; D not resolved. V was clipped by 4 bases and J by 2 bases, with 11 bases between them. Germline V gene data show CDR1 as MGHRA and CDR2 as YSYEKL. The CDR3 is made up of 14 amino acids. CDR3 loop: CASSRVQRNTEAFF. The DNA of the CDR3 is TGCGCCAGCAGCCGAGTTCAAAGAAACACTGAAGCTTTCTTT.

The chain has TRBV5-1 and TRBJ2-1; 12 positions agree with TRBD2. This CDR3 has 16 amino acids. Germline CDR1 reads SGHRS; CDR2 reads YFSETQ. Trimming at V came to 6 bases and at J to 2 bases, leaving 6 bases not matched to a gene. DNA for the CDR3: TGCGCCAGCAAAGTATCTAGCGGGGGGGCCTACAATGAGCAGTTCTTC. Encoded protein: CASKVSSGGAYNEQFF.

A word on this clone: Different DNA sequences within this sample yield the same CDR3. V usage is TRBV19 and J usage is TRBJ1-5; unclear D gene. The CDR3 loop spans 13 amino acids. The V gene lost 3 bases and the J gene lost 4 bases, with 7 bases spanning the gap. The germline V gene has CDR1 LNHDA and CDR2 SQIVND (reference sequence). The CDR3 DNA sequence: TGTGCCAGTAGTATCGCGGGGAATCAGCCCCAGCATTTT. This encodes CASSIAGNQPQHF. Full variable domain (remainder filled in from reference TRBV19 and TRBJ1-5): DGGITQSPKYLFRKEGQNVTLSCEQNLNHDAMYWYRQDPGQGLRLIYYSQIVNDFQKGDIAEGYSVSREKKESFPLTVTSAQKNPTAFYLCASSIAGNQPQHFGDGTRLSIL.

This chain joins TRBV3-1 (or the pseudogene TRBV3-2) and TRBJ2-5; TRBD1 matches at 7 bases. Unmatched junction bases numbered 14, after V lost 3 bases and J lost 4 bases. This CDR3 region has 17 residues. From germline, CDR1 is LGHDT and CDR2 YNNKEL (reference sequence). This CDR3 is CASSHPEQGRRTETQYF. Written as DNA, the CDR3 is TGTGCCAGCAGCCATCCGGAACAGGGGAGAAGAACAGAGACCCAGTACTTC.

This clone turned up a few times. The chain employs TRBV5-3 and TRBJ1-5; 7 bases agree with TRBD1. TRBV5-3 is an open reading frame, and its role is uncertain. The V gene end was trimmed by 4 bases and the J gene end by 2 bases; junction bases not matched to a gene: 6. This CDR3 comprises 15 residues. The CDR3 protein is CARSRGTEGNQPQHF. CDR3 nucleotide sequence: TGTGCCAGAAGCCGAGGGACAGAAGGCAATCAGCCCCAGCATTTT.

The chain joins TRBV7-9 to TRBJ2-1, with TRBD1 as a possible D gene (5 bases). The CDR3 has 16 amino acids. V lost 0 bases and J 4 bases, leaving 13 bases between the germline ends. Per germline, CDR1 SEHNR and CDR2 FQNEAQ (reference sequence). This chain's CDR3 is CASSLAWVTEYNEQFF. CDR3 in DNA: TGTGCCAGCAGCTTAGCTTGGGTGACAGAATACAATGAGCAGTTCTTC.

This chain uses TRBV5-1 with TRBJ1-3; 12 bases are shared with TRBD1. Trimming cost V 5 bases and J 8 bases; bases outside gene matches: 5. CDR3 length equals 14 residues. Germline CDR1 reads SGHRS; CDR2 reads YFSETQ. CDR3 residues: CASRGTGGSDTIYF. The CDR3 DNA follows: TGCGCCAGCAGGGGGACAGGGGGCTCGGACACCATATATTTT.